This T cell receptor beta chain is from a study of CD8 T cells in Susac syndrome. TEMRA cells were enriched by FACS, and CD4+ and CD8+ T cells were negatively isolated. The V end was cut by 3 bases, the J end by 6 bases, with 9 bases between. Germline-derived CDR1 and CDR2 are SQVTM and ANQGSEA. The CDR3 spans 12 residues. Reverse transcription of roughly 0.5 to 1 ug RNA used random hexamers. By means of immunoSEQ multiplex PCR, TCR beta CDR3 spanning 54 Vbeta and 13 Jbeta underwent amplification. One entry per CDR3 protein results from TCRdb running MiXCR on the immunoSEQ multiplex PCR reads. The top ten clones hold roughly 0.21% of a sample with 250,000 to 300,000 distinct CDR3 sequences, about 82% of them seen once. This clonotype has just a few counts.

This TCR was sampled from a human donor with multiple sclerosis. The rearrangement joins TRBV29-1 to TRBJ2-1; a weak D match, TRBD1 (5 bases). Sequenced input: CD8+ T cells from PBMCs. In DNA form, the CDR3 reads TGCAGCGTTGAGGGGCTGCCCAATGAGCAGTTCTTC. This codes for CSVEGLPNEQFF.